What follows are 18 T cell receptor beta chains derived from one specimen sequenced in a study of blood T cells in healthy people across ages. A second 7 to 11 cycle PCR used barcoded and J-beta primers. In TCRdb, the 5' RACE reads were re-called with MiXCR into one record per CDR3 protein. The sample includes hundreds of thousands of distinct CDR3 sequences, roughly 20% seen only once; the top ten take more than 3%. Sequenced sample: blood. These receptors all stem from a man aged 65-85 years in good health.

The CDR3 nucleotides are TGTGCCAGCAGCTTACAGGGGGCGAGCACTGAAGCTTTCTTT. Its protein is CASSLQGASTEAFF. The V gene is TRBV7-9, the J gene TRBJ1-1; 8 nucleotides agree with TRBD1. J lost 4 bases, V lost 2 bases, and 3 bases had no gene match. CDR3 length: 14 amino acids. Germline V gene lookup returns CDR1 SEHNR and CDR2 FQNEAQ (reference sequence).

The V and J genes are TRBV18 and TRBJ1-1; no definite D call. Germline-derived CDR1 and CDR2 are KGHSH and LQKENI. V lost 2 bases and J lost 4, with 11 bases in between. The CDR3 consists of 14 residues. The CDR3 bases are TGTGCCAGCTCACCAGGACCTATCGCCACTGAAGCTTTCTTT. Translation: CASSPGPIATEAFF.

This clonotype was observed a handful of times. This sequence joins TRBV7-2 and TRBJ2-3; 14 bases agree with TRBD2. V lost 5 bases and J lost 4; bases outside the gene matches: 5. This CDR3 contains 16 residues. Germline CDR1 SGHTA, CDR2 FQGNSA. The CDR3 bases are TGTGCCAGCAGCCCTAGACTAGCGGGAGGGGCAGATACGCAGTATTTT. Its translation is CASSPRLAGGADTQYF.

This clonotype was found a few times. The chain joins TRBV7-2 to TRBJ2-7; TRBD1 aligns across 7 bases. The DNA end lines up better with TRBJ2-5; the J call may be wrong. CDR3 size: 15 residues. CDR1 and CDR2 from the germline V gene are SGHTA and FQGNSA. The CDR3 protein is CASSLEGGTAETQYF. The DNA for the CDR3 is TGTGCCAGCAGCTTAGAAGGGGGCACGGCAGAGACCCAGTACTTC.

The J gene is TRBJ2-6, the V gene TRBV28; no reliable D call. The CDR3 is made up of 10 amino acids. Germline V lookup: CDR1 MDHEN, CDR2 SYDVKM. CDR3 DNA: TGTGCTTGCGGGGCCAACGTCCTGACTTTC. It specifies CACGANVLTF.

The chain has TRBV11-2 and TRBJ2-1; the D gene is possibly TRBD1 (5 bases). This CDR3 has 15 amino acids. The germline V and J ends were trimmed by 1 base and 5 bases, with 12 bases remaining between them. Germline CDR1 SGHAT, CDR2 FQNNGV. Here the CDR3 DNA reads TGTGCCAGCAGCTTAGCTCCAGGGAAACACAATGAGCAGTTCTTC. It encodes CASSLAPGKHNEQFF. Full variable domain (missing parts from reference TRBV11-2 and TRBJ2-1): EAGVAQSPRYKIIEKRQSVAFWCNPISGHATLYWYQQILGQGPKLLIQFQNNGVVDDSQLPKDRFSAERLKGVDSTLKIQPAKLEDSAVYLCASSLAPGKHNEQFFGPGTRLTVL.

The chain is built from TRBV25-1 and TRBJ1-2; D unclear. The V end was cut by 6 bases, the J end by 4 bases, with 9 bases between. CDR3 length equals 12 residues. The V gene's germline CDR1 is MGHDK and CDR2 SYGVNS. CDR3 DNA: TGTGCCAGCAGCCGTTCAGGCTATGGCTACACCTTC. This sequence encodes CASSRSGYGYTF.

This clonotype has a handful of counts. This chain uses TRBV27 with TRBJ1-1, with D unclear. Trimming took 3 bases from V and 5 from J, leaving 10 bases between them. Germline CDR1 is MNHEY and CDR2 is SMNVEV (reference sequence). This CDR3 has 13 residues. In DNA, the CDR3 is TGTGCCAGCAGTTTGGAGGGAACAACTGAAGCTTTCTTT. This translates into CASSLEGTTEAFF.

Comments on this clonotype: A much larger clone sits a single nucleotide away, making a read error possible. CDR3: CTSSSGRYEQYF. The CDR3 DNA sequence: TGTACCAGCTCTTCTGGCCGCTACGAGCAGTACTTC. The chain links TRBV18 to TRBJ2-1; no firm D call. TRBJ2-7 matches the DNA end more closely, so the J call is doubtful. This CDR3 contains 12 residues. Germline lookup yields CDR1 KGHSH and CDR2 LQKENI.

This clonotype was recorded a few times. V is TRBV2 and J is TRBJ2-5; TRBD1 aligns across 8 bases. The J call is uncertain, as TRBJ2-7 better fits the DNA end. The CDR3 is 12 amino acids. The V gene's germline CDR1 is SNHLY and CDR2 FYNNEI. The CDR3 spells CASSDRGHEQYF. The CDR3 DNA is TGTGCCAGCAGTGACAGGGGGCACGAGCAGTACTTC.

At least ten counts were recorded for this clonotype. The chain couples TRBV28 to TRBJ2-2; D not certain. Trimming removed 1 base at V and 5 bases at J, with 5 bases between. Germline lookup yields CDR1 MDHEN and CDR2 SYDVKM. There are 13 residues in the CDR3. For the CDR3, the DNA is TGTGCCAGCAGTTTATACGGGACCGGGGAGCTGTTTTTT. It codes for CASSLYGTGELFF.

This clonotype was counted at least ten times. The genes are TRBV10-3 and TRBJ1-1; perhaps TRBD1 as D (5 bases). With 0 bases removed from V and 4 bases from J, the gap between germline ends came to 12 bases. This CDR3 contains 15 residues. The germline CDR1 and CDR2 sequences are ENHRY and SYGVKD. The CDR3 sequence: CAISESGTGGTEAFF. CDR3 in DNA: TGTGCCATCAGTGAGTCAGGGACGGGGGGCACTGAAGCTTTCTTT.

In its sample, this clonotype was seen a few times. At one of its ends the junction is not consistent with the germline gene, which may arise from a read error. J is TRBJ2-3 and V is TRBV18; 13 bases agree with TRBD2. Looked up from germline, CDR1 is KGHSH and CDR2 is LQKENI. The CDR3 consists of 17 residues. The CDR3 is CASPPLGLAGVGDTQYF. The CDR3, as DNA: TGTGCCAGCCCACCTTTAGGACTAGCGGGAGTAGGAGATACGCAGTATTTT.

The sample holds a few counts of this clonotype. This chain joins TRBV6-1 and TRBJ2-1; 12 bases map to TRBD1. Germline V gene sequence: CDR1 MNHNS, CDR2 SASEGT. This CDR3 comprises 15 residues. Trimming took 7 bases from V and 9 from J; bases not matched to a gene: 10. The CDR3 here is CASISGTGGVGEQFF. The DNA of the CDR3 is TGTGCCAGCATCTCCGGGACAGGGGGCGTGGGTGAGCAGTTCTTC.

This clonotype was detected only a few times. This chain connects TRBV4-1 to TRBJ2-1, with 9 bases fitting TRBD1. CDR1 is MGHRA, CDR2 YSYEKL, per germline. The CDR3 extends over 17 amino acids. Trimming removed 2 bases from V and 4 bases from J; junction bases left unmatched: 9. For the CDR3, the DNA is TGCGCCAGCAGCCAAACTGACAGGGGGTCCCAATACAATGAGCAGTTCTTC. Its translation is CASSQTDRGSQYNEQFF.

This chain uses TRBV7-2 with TRBJ2-1; 7 bases agree with TRBD1. Losses at the gene ends were 2 bases for V and 12 bases for J; bases not matched to a gene: 10. Per the germline V gene, CDR1 is SGHTA and CDR2 is FQGNSA. The CDR3 covers 14 residues. The CDR3, as DNA: TGTGCCAGCAGCTTACGACAGGGCAGTAGGATGCAGTTCTTC. Protein sequence: CASSLRQGSRMQFF.

This clonotype was picked up a small number of times. The V call is TRBV13, the J call TRBJ2-7; 8 bases fit TRBD2. CDR1 is PRHDT and CDR2 is FYEKMQ in the germline V gene (reference sequence). The CDR3 totals 15 residues. J gave up 3 bases and V 3 bases, and 7 bases lay outside the gene matches. CDR3 bases: TGTGCCAGCAGCTTTCGGGCGGGAGGACTCTACGAGCAGTACTTC. It translates to CASSFRAGGLYEQYF.

The gene calls are TRBV18 and TRBJ1-4; the match to TRBD1 covers 7 bases. The CDR3 covers 15 residues. J lost 8 bases, V lost 1 base, and 7 bases had no gene match. The V gene's germline CDR1 is KGHSH and CDR2 LQKENI. The CDR3 coding sequence is TGTGCCAGCTCACCACAGAGACAGGGAGAGGAAAAACTGTTTTTT. Translating it yields CASSPQRQGEEKLFF.